The clone carrying this T cell receptor (beta chain) came up once. Its specificity is not known. PCR amplification relied on 60 Vbeta primers (plus 13 Jbeta primers). This table comes from immunoSEQ multiplex PCR, and its TCRdb copy is limited to in-frame clones, with some not included. The sample includes 180,000 or so clones, 82% of them seen just once. These data belong to a study of cytomegalovirus exposure and HLA in healthy donors. Overall study findings and caveats: Analysis performed later found 16,951 TCR beta sequences associated with HLA alleles at 0.05 false discovery rate. CMV antigen specificity of three CMV-associated chains was confirmed in vitro.

CDR3 length equals 16 residues. Germline loops: CDR1 SNHLY, CDR2 FYNNEI. Germline trimming cut 7 bases from V and 5 bases from J; bases unmatched to any gene: 17. Sequencing was carried out using PBMCs. The clonotype comes from a man aged 40-49 years in good health and CMV-seronegative. The chain has TRBV2 and TRBJ2-7, with TRBD1 matching 7 bases. Written as DNA, the CDR3 is TGTGCCAGCAACCGTAGGGGGCCCACGGCAATGGACGAGCAGTACTTC. Amino acids: CASNRRGPTAMDEQYF.